This T cell receptor beta chain originates from a study of OX40 agonist ivuxolimab in advanced cancers. At the level of the study: At 0.01 to 10 mg/kg, ivuxolimab was administered intravenously to patients every 2 weeks. Earlier treatment with anti-PD-1, anti-PD-L1 or anti-CTLA-4 was permitted, and under 50% had received some. Overall study findings and caveats: In general, CD8+ T cells held more expanded clones than CD4+ did, on average.

This table comes from immunoSEQ multiplex PCR, and its TCRdb copy is limited to in-frame clones, with some not included. Among 70,000 or so clones listed, 88% were seen once. V lost 0 bases to trimming and J lost 12 bases; unmatched junction nucleotides: 4. The germline V gene has CDR1 SGHAT and CDR2 FQDESV (reference sequence). The CDR3 is made up of 12 amino acids. Of note for this clone: Its target is not known.

V gene TRBV11-1 combines with J gene TRBJ1-1, with 7 bases lining up with TRBD1. The receptor was derived from an adult with an advanced solid tumor such as melanoma, head and neck, liver or kidney cancer. The sequenced sample was CD4+ or CD8+ T cells sorted from blood, obtained in a trial of the OX40 agonist ivuxolimab. The CDR3 nucleotides read TGTGCCAGCAGCTTAGCGACAGGGTGGACTTTCTTT. Its protein product is CASSLATGWTFF.